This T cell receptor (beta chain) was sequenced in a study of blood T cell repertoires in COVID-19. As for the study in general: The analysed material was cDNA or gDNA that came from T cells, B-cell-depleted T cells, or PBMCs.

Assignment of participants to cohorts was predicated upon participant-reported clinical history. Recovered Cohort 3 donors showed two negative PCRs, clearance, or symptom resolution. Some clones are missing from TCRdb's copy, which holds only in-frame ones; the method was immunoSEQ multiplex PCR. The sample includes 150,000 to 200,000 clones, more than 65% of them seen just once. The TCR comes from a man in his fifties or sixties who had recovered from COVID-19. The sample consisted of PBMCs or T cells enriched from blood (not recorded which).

CDR3 sequence: CASSWRGGDYTDTQYF. The CDR3 DNA is TGCGCCAGCAGCTGGCGGGGGGGAGACTACACAGATACGCAGTATTTT. The gene calls are TRBV5-1 and TRBJ2-3; 9 bases fit TRBD2. Germline trimming cut 3 bases from V and 2 bases from J; bases unmatched to any gene: 7. Germline CDR1 reads SGHRS; CDR2 reads YFSETQ. This CDR3 region has 16 residues.